This note documents a single T cell receptor (beta chain) sequence. What it recognizes is unknown. The data originate from a study of T cell responses to AZD1222 COVID-19 vaccine. Per germline, CDR1 SGHNT and CDR2 YENEEA. The ends were cut back, 5 bases at V and 6 bases at J, with 10 bases in the middle. The CDR3 runs 13 residues. Whole-study results and caveats: Increased Spike-specific TCR breadth and depth were observed after two AZD1222 doses. Repertoire sampling occurred only after the peak T cell response. Spike-wide coverage was observed for vaccine-associated CD4 TCRs, with dominant responses at 160-218 and 743-854. Donors were largely white British and mainly female; clonal diversity was possibly underestimated.

Measured with immunoSEQ multiplex PCR; TCRdb has only the in-frame clones, and not every one. The repertoire holds around 150,000 clones, with 92% as singletons. The starting material was peripheral blood, obtained on day 0 of AZD1222 vaccination. V gene TRBV11-3 combines with J gene TRBJ2-2; D ambiguous. The clonotype comes from an adult in good health. The CDR3 DNA follows: TGTGCCAGCAGCCCCCCGTACCCCGGGGAGCTGTTTTTT. It is translated as CASSPPYPGELFF.